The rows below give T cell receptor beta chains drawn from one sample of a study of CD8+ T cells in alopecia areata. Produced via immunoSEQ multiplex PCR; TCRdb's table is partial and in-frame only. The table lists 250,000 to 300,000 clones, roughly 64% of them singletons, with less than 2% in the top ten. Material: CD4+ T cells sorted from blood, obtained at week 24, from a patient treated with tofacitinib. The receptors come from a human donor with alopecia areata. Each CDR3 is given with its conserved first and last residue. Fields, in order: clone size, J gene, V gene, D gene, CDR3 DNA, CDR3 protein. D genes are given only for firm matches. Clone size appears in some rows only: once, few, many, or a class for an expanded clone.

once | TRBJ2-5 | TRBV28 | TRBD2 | TGTGCCAGCGGACTAGCGGGGGCCAGAAAGACCCAGTACTTC | CASGLAGARKTQYF
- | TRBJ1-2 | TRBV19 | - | TGTGCCAGTAGTATAGCCCCGGACAACTATGGCTACACCTTC | CASSIAPDNYGYTF
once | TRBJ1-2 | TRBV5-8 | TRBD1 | TGTGCCAGCTGGCGGGGACAGACTTATGGCTACACCTTC | CASWRGQTYGYTF
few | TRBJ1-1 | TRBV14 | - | TGTGCCAGCAGCCAAGATCGAATCACTGAAGCTTTCTTT | CASSQDRITEAFF
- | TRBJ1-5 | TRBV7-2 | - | TGTGCCAGCAGCTTAGGGGGGCTCAGCAATCAGCCCCAGCATTTT | CASSLGGLSNQPQHF
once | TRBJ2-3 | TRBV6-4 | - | TGTGCCAGCAGTGACGGGCAGTACACAGATACGCAGTATTTT | CASSDGQYTDTQYF
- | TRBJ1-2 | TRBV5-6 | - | TGTGCCAGCAGCTCCGGGCCTGGCTACACCTTC | CASSSGPGYTF
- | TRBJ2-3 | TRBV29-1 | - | TGCAGCGTTGAAGAGGGGGGAAGGCGCACAGATACGCAGTATTTT | CSVEEGGRRTDTQYF
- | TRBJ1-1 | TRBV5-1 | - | TGCGCCAGCAGCCCACTGACGGTGAACACTGAAGCTTTCTTT | CASSPLTVNTEAFF
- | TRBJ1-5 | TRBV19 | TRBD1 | TGTGCCAGTAGTATCCGGACAGGGGGCAATCAGCCCCAGCATTTT | CASSIRTGGNQPQHF
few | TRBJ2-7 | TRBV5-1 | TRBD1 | TGCGCCAGCAGCTTGGCCGGGACAGGCTCCTACGAGCAGTACTTC | CASSLAGTGSYEQYF
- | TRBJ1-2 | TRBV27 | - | TGTGCCAGCAGTTTATCGAGGGAAGGGAGGTATGGCTACACCTTC | CASSLSREGRYGYTF
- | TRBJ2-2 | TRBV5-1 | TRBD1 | TGCGCCAGCAGCCCCGGACAGGCATCAACCGGGGAGCTGTTTTTT | CASSPGQASTGELFF
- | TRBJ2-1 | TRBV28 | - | TGTGCCAGCAGTTTGTCAGAATACAATGAGCAGTTCTTC | CASSLSEYNEQFF
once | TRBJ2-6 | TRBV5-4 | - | TGTGCCAGCAGCGCTAAACAGGGATCCTCTGGGGCCAACGTCCTGACTTTC | CASSAKQGSSGANVLTF
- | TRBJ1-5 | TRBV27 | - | TGTGCCAGCAGTTCAGTGGCGGGAATGCGGCAGCCCCAGCATTTT | CASSSVAGMRQPQHF
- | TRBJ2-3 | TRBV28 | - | TGTGCCAGCAGCGATTTAGCAGATACGCAGTATTTT | CASSDLADTQYF
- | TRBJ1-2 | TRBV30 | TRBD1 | TGTGCCTGGAGTAAGGGACAGGGCGCGTTCGGCTACACCTTC | CAWSKGQGAFGYTF
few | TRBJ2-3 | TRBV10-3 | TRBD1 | TGTGCCATCTCGGACAGGGAAGATACGCAGTATTTT | CAISDREDTQYF
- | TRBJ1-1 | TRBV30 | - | TGTGCCTGGAGTCCGCTCAGGGGCACTGAAGCTTTCTTT | CAWSPLRGTEAFF
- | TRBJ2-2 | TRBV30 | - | TGTGCCTGGAGTGCCAACACCGGGGAGCTGTTTTTT | CAWSANTGELFF
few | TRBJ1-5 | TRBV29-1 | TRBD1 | TGCAGCGTCGGGACAGGGGTCAATCAGCCCCAGCATTTT | CSVGTGVNQPQHF
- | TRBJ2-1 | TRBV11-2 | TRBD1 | TGTGCCAGCAGCTTGGGACAGAGTCTCCTGGGATACAATGAGCAGTTCTTC | CASSLGQSLLGYNEQFF
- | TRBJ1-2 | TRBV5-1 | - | TGCGCCAGCAGCTTTGAGGGGATAGATGGCTACACCTTC | CASSFEGIDGYTF
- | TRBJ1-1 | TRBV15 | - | TGTGCCACCAGCAGAGATGCGTGGGGGCAAGCTGAAGCTTTCTTT | CATSRDAWGQAEAFF
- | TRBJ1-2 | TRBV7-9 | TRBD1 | TGTGCCAGCAGCACACCCGGTGGTTTAGGACAGGGACGATCCTATGGCTACACCTTC | CASSTPGGLGQGRSYGYTF
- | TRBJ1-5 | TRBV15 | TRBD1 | TGTGCCACCAGCAGGGGAACAGGGGATCAGCCCCAGCATTTT | CATSRGTGDQPQHF
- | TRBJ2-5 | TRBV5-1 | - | TGCGCCAGCAGACGTGAGACGTTAGAGACCCAGTACTTC | CASRRETLETQYF
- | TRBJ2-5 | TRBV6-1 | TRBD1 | TGTGCCAGCAGGCGGGGACAGGGGGCCCCACGGACCCAGTACTTC | CASRRGQGAPRTQYF
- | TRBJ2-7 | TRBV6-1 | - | TGTGCCAGCAGTGAAGCGCTCGACAGAATTTACTACGAGCAGTACTTC | CASSEALDRIYYEQYF
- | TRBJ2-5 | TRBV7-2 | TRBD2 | TGTGCCAGCAGCTTAAGCCCCCTCGGGGGGTCGACCCAGTACTTC | CASSLSPLGGSTQYF
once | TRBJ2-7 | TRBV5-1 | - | TGCGCCAGCAGCGAAAATACCTACGAGCAGTACTTC | CASSENTYEQYF
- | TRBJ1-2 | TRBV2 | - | TGTGCCAGCAGTGAAGCGCTTAGGGGAGTCTCTGGCTACACCTTC | CASSEALRGVSGYTF
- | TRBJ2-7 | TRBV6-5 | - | TGTGCCAGCAGTCCGACGGACGTAGGCTACGAGCAGTACTTC | CASSPTDVGYEQYF
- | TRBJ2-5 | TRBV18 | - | TGTGCCAGCTCACTTCCAAGCGGGTCCTGGGAGACCCAGTACTTC | CASSLPSGSWETQYF
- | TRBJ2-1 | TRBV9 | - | TGTGCCAGCAACCCCGCCGGAGGCTACAATGAGCAGTTCTTC | CASNPAGGYNEQFF
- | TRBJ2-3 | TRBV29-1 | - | TGCAGCGTTGAACTACCACAGGATACGCAGTATTTT | CSVELPQDTQYF
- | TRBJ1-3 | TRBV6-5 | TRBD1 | TGTGCCAGCAGTGACAGGGCCTCTGGAAACACCATATATTTT | CASSDRASGNTIYF
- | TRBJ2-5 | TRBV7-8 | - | TGTGCCAGCAGCTCCGGGACGAAAGAGACCCAGTACTTC | CASSSGTKETQYF
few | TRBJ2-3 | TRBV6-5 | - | TGTGCCAGCAGTATAGGTCACACGCAGTATTTT | CASSIGHTQYF
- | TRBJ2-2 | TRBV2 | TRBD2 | TGTGCCAGCTGCCTCGTAGCGGGGGTCAACACCGGGGAGCTGTTTTTT | CASCLVAGVNTGELFF
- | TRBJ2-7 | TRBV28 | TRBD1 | TGTGCCAGCAGTCCTACCCTGACAGGGGGCGACGAGCAGTACTTC | CASSPTLTGGDEQYF
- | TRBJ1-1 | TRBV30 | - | TGTGCCTGGGGGGCAGGAGGCATGAACACTGAAGCTTTCTTT | CAWGAGGMNTEAFF
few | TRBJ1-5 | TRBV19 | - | TGTGCCAGTAGTATCTCGGACTTTGAGCAGCCCCAGCATTTT | CASSISDFEQPQHF
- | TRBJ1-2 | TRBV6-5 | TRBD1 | TGTGCCAGCAGAGCAGGGGGCGCGGGCGGCTACACCTTC | CASRAGGAGGYTF
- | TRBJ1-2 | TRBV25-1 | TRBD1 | TGTGCCAGCAGTGAAGGACACAGGGGGACGGGCTACACCTTC | CASSEGHRGTGYTF
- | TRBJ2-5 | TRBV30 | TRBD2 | TGTGCCTGGAGTGTATCCCTAGCGGGGGCAGAGACCCAGTACTTC | CAWSVSLAGAETQYF
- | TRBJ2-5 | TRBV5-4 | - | TGTGCCAGCAGCTTGGCCCTGGAGCAAGAGACCCAGTACTTC | CASSLALEQETQYF
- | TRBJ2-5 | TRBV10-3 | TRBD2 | TGTGCCATCAGTGGGACTAGCGGGGAGACCCAGTACTTC | CAISGTSGETQYF
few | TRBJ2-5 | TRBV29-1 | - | TGCAGCGTGGGGCCGGGGCAAGAGACCCAGTACTTC | CSVGPGQETQYF
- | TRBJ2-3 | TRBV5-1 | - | TGCGCCAGCAGCTCTACTAGCCCCATCGGGGATACGCAGTATTTT | CASSSTSPIGDTQYF
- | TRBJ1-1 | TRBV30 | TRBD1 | TGTGCCTGGACCCTCGGGACAGCATTATTTGAAGCTTTCTTT | CAWTLGTALFEAFF
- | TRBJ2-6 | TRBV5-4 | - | TGTGCCAGCAGGGGCGGGACAGCCGCAGGGGCCAACGTCCTGACTTTC | CASRGGTAAGANVLTF
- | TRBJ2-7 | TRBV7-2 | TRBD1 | TGTGCCAGCAGCTTAGGGGGGACAGCCTACGAGCAGTACTTC | CASSLGGTAYEQYF
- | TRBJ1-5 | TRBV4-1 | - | TGCGCCAGCAGCCAATCCGAAGGACAGACGGGACAGCCCCAGCATTTT | CASSQSEGQTGQPQHF